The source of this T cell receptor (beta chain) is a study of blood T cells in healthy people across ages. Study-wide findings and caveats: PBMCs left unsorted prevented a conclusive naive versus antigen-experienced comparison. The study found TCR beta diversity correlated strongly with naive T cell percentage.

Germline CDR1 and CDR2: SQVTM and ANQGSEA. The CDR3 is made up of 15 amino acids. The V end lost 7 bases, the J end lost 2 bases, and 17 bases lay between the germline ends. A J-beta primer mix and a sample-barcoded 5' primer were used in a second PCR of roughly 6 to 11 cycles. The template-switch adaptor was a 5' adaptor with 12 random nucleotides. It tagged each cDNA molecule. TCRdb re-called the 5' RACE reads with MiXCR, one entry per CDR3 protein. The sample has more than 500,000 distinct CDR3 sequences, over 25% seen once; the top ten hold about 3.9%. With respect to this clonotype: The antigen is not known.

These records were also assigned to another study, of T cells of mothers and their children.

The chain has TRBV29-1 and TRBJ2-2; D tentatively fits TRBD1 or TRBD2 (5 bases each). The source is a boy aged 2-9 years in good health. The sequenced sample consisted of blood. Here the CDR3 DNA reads TGCAGCGCAACCGGGACGCCCCCTAACACCGGGGAGCTGTTTTTT. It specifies CSATGTPPNTGELFF.